This TCR beta chain originates from a study of cytomegalovirus exposure and HLA in healthy donors. The study's findings and limits: The authors later found most CMV-associated TCR beta chains appeared HLA-restricted. A later analysis reported that several of the most significant clusters appeared to be linked to common viral pathogens, among them Epstein-Barr virus.

Per germline, CDR1 MNHEY and CDR2 SVGAGI. The CDR3 extends over 15 amino acids. Trimming cost V 7 bases and J 7 bases, with 17 bases left between them. PCR involved 60 Vbeta and 13 Jbeta primers. TCRdb's copy holds only in-frame clones and misses some; the assay was immunoSEQ multiplex PCR. The sample lists some 200,000 clones, around 80% occurring once. With regard to this clone: Its specificity is not known.

The sequence was collected from a girl aged 2-9 years in good health and CMV-seronegative. The sample comprised PBMCs. The chain carries TRBV6-5 and TRBJ1-6; tentatively, D is TRBD1 (6 bases). CDR3 DNA: TGTGCCAGCAATTCTCAGGGGTTTGGGAATTCACCCCTCCACTTT. Protein: CASNSQGFGNSPLHF.